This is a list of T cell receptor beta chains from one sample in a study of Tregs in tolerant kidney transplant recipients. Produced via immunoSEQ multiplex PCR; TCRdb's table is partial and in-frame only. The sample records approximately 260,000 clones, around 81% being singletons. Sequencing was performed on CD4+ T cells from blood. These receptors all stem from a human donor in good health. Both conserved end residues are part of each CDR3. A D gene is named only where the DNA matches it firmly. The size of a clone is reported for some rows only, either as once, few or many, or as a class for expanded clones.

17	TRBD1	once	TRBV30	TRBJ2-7	TGTGCCTGGAGTTCCCTAACAGGGGGTAATCACCCGTACGAGCAGTACTTC	CAWSSLTGGNHPYEQYF
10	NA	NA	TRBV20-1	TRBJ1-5	TGCAGTGCTGGCAATCAGCCCCAGCATTTT	CSAGNQPQHF
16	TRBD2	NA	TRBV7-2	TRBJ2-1	TGTGCCAGCAGCTTAACACGCGGGACTAGCTATAGTAGAGAGTTCTTC	CASSLTRGTSYSREFF
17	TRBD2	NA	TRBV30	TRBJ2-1	TGTGCCTGGAATGGACTAGCGGTTACGAGCTCCTACAATGAGCAGTTCTTC	CAWNGLAVTSSYNEQFF
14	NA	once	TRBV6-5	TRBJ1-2	TGTGCCAGCAGTTCAGGGCAGGAAATTTATGGCTACACCTTC	CASSSGQEIYGYTF
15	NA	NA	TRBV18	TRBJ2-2	TGTGCCAGCTCACTCACAGCAGCGCGGGGCGGGGAGCTGTTTTTT	CASSLTAARGGELFF
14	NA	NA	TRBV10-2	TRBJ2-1	TGCGCCAGCAGTGGGGGGAACAGCTGGAATGAGCAGTTCTTC	CASSGGNSWNEQFF
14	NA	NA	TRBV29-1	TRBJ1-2	TGCAGCGTTGGGGATTCCGGGATAAACTATGGCTACACCTTC	CSVGDSGINYGYTF
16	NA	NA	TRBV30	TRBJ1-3	TGTGCCTGGAGGACTACGCAGGCGACCTCTGGAAACACCATATATTTT	CAWRTTQATSGNTIYF
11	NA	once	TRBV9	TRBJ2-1	TGTGCCAGCAGCGTCGAAGGTGAGCAGTTCTTC	CASSVEGEQFF
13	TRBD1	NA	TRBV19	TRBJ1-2	TGTGCCAGTAGTATCGGGACAGGGCCTGCCGCAGACTTC	CASSIGTGPAADF
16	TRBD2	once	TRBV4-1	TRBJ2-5	TGCGCCAGCAGCCGGCTCGGACTAGTGGCCAGGGAGACCCAGTACTTC	CASSRLGLVARETQYF
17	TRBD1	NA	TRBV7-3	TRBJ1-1	TGTGCCAGCAGCGCCCGGGACAGGGGTCGGTCGAACACTGAAGCTTTCTTT	CASSARDRGRSNTEAFF
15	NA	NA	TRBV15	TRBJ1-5	TGTGCCACCAGCAGAGGAGGGGGTAGCAATCAGCCCCAGCATTTT	CATSRGGGSNQPQHF
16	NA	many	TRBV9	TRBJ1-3	TGTGCCAGCAGCGTAGGTCCAGTAGACTCTGGAAACACCATATATTTT	CASSVGPVDSGNTIYF
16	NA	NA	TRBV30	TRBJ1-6	TGTGCCTGGAGAATATCAGGGAGCTCCTATAATTCACCCCTCCACTTT	CAWRISGSSYNSPLHF
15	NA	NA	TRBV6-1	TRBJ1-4	TGTGCCAGCAGTGGGGGAGTCAGGCGGGCTGAAAAACTGTTTTTT	CASSGGVRRAEKLFF
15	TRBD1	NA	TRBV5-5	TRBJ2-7	TGTGCCAGCAGCGGGGGGACAGGGAACTCCTACGAGCAGTACTTC	CASSGGTGNSYEQYF
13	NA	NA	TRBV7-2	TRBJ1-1	TGTGCCAGCAGCCCCTACATCAACACTGAAGCTTTCTTT	CASSPYINTEAFF
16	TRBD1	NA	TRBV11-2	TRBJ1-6	TGTGCCAGCAGCTTAGGTCAGGCGGTGAGCCAGGGGGCCCTCCACTTT	CASSLGQAVSQGALHF
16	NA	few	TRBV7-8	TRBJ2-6	TGTGCCAGCAGCTTACCCTGGGGGTCTGGGGCCAACGTCCTGACTTTC	CASSLPWGSGANVLTF
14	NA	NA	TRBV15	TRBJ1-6	TGTGCCACCAGCAGAGATTACAGTAATTCACCCCTCCACTTT	CATSRDYSNSPLHF
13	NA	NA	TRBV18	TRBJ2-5	TGTGCCAGCTCACCAAGCATGCAAGAGACCCAGTACTTC	CASSPSMQETQYF
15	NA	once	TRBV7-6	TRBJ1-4	TGTGCCAGCAGCTTAGGTCGGGTTGCTAATGAAAAACTGTTTTTT	CASSLGRVANEKLFF
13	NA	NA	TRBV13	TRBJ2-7	TGTGCCAGCAGCACCCGGACAGCCTACGAGCAGTACTTC	CASSTRTAYEQYF
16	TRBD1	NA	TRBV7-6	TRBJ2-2	TGTGCCAGCACCCCGGTCGGACAGGGGGCGCCCGGGGAGCTGTTTTTT	CASTPVGQGAPGELFF
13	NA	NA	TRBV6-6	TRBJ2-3	TGTGCCAGCAGATTTCATGACACAGATACGCAGTATTTT	CASRFHDTDTQYF
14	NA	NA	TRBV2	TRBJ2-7	TGTGCCAGCAGTCCGGACACCCGCTCCTGCGAGCAGTACTTC	CASSPDTRSCEQYF
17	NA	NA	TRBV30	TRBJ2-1	TGTGCCTGGATCTACGCCCCGACTAGTAGGTCCTACAATGAGCAGTTCTTC	CAWIYAPTSRSYNEQFF
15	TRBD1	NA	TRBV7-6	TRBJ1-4	TGTGCCAGCAGCTCCGCCGGGACAGCTAATGAAAAACTGTTTTTT	CASSSAGTANEKLFF
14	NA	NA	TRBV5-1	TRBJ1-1	TGCGCCAGCAGCTTACCCCAGCCGGACACTGAAGCTTTCTTT	CASSLPQPDTEAFF
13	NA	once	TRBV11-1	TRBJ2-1	TGTGCCAGCAGCTTAAAGGGTTACAATGAGCAGTTCTTC	CASSLKGYNEQFF
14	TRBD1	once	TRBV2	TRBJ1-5	TGTGCCAGCATGGGGAACAGGGGCGATCAGCCCCAGCATTTT	CASMGNRGDQPQHF
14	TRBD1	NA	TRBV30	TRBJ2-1	TGTGCCTGGAGAAGGGACAGCTCCTACAATGAGCAGTTCTTC	CAWRRDSSYNEQFF
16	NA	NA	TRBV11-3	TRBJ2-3	TGTGCCAGCAGCATGGGAGGGCGGGGGCGCACAGATACGCAGTATTTT	CASSMGGRGRTDTQYF
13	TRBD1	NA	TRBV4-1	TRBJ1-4	TGCGCCAGCAGCTACAGGGGGCTCGAAAAACTGTTTTTT	CASSYRGLEKLFF
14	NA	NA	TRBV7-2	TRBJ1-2	TGTGCCAGCAGCCTCGGGGGGGGCAACTATGGCTACACCTTC	CASSLGGGNYGYTF
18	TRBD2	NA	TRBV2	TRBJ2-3	TGTGCCAGCAGTGAGGAAGGGCGGGAGGGACTTAGCACAGATACGCAGTATTTT	CASSEEGREGLSTDTQYF
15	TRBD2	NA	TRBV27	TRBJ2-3	TGTGCCAGCAGCCTCAGGACTAGCGGGGTTGATACGCAGTATTTT	CASSLRTSGVDTQYF
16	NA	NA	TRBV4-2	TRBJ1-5	TGTGCCAGCAGCCAAGTGGCAGGGGAGGGCAATCAGCCCCAGCATTTT	CASSQVAGEGNQPQHF
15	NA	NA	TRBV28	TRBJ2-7	TGTGCCAGCAGTGGGGAGCAGGGGCCGACCTACGAGCAGTACTTC	CASSGEQGPTYEQYF
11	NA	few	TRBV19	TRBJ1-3	TGTGCCAGTAATCTTGGAAACACCATATATTTT	CASNLGNTIYF
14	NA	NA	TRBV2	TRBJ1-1	TGTGCCAGCATAAACCGGCGGATGAACACTGAAGCTTTCTTT	CASINRRMNTEAFF
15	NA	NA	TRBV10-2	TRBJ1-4	TGCGCCAGCACTGGGCGTGGGTCAGCTAATGAAAAACTGTTTTTT	CASTGRGSANEKLFF
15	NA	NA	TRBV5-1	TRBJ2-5	TGCGCCAGCAGCTTGAATCTCCCTTCGGTAGAGACCCAGTACTTC	CASSLNLPSVETQYF
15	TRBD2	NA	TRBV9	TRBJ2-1	TGTGCCAGCAGCTTCCGGACTAGCGGGGCTGGTGAGCAGTTCTTC	CASSFRTSGAGEQFF
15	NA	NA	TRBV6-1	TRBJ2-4	TGTGCCAGCAGTGGTATACAGGGAGCCAAAAACATTCAGTACTTC	CASSGIQGAKNIQYF
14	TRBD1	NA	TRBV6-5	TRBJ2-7	TGTGCCAGCAGTTACTCCCCGGGACAGAAAGAGCAGTACTTC	CASSYSPGQKEQYF
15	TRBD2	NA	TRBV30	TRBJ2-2	TGTGCCTGTCCGACTAGCGGGAGGCCCACCGGGGAGCTGTTTTTT	CACPTSGRPTGELFF
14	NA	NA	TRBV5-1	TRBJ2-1	TGCGCCAGCAGCCCGGACGGAATCTACAATGAGCAGTTCTTC	CASSPDGIYNEQFF